This TCR beta chain was found in a study of identical twins. A single record per CDR3 protein comes from TCRdb applying MiXCR to the 5' RACE reads. This repertoire shows hundreds of thousands of distinct CDR3 sequences, about 20% found once; its top ten account for more than 4%. Trimming took off 3 bases at V and 0 bases at J, with 8 bases between the two ends. The CDR3 totals 13 residues. From germline, CDR1 is SQVTM and CDR2 ANQGSEA. In addition, the sample was reused for a study of T cells expressing NK-cell markers. That paper adds: According to the study, TCR beta repertoires originated from sorted CD3+CD56+NKG2C+, CD3+CD56+NKG2C- and CD3+CD56-NKG2C+ T cells. Sequencing covered eight donors, seven HCMV-seropositive and one seronegative.

This sequence joins TRBV29-1 and TRBJ1-1, with D unresolved. This receptor was obtained from a woman in her late teens or twenties in good health. Sequenced input: PBMCs. The CDR3 DNA follows: TGCAGCGTTGAGCGAGTTATGAACACTGAAGCTTTCTTT. Amino acid sequence: CSVERVMNTEAFF.